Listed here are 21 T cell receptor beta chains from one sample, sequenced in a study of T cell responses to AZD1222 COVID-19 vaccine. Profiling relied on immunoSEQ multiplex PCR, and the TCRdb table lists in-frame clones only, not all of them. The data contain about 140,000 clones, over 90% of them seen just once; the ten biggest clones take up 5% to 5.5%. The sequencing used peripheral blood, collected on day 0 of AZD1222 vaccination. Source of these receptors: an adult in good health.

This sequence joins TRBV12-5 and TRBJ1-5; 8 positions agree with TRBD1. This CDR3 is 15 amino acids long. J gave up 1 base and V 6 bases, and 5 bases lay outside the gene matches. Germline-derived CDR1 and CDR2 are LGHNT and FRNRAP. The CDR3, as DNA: TGTGCTAGTGGGAGAGGACAGGGCAGCAATCAGCCCCAGCATTTT. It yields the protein CASGRGQGSNQPQHF.

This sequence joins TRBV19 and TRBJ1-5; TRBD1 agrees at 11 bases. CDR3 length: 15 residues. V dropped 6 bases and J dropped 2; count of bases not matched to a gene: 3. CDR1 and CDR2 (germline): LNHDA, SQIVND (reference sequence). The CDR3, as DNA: TGTGCCAGTAGAAGGACAGGGGGCGGCAATCAGCCCCAGCATTTT. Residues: CASRRTGGGNQPQHF.

The CDR3 DNA follows: TGTGCCAGCAGCTTAGCCAGGGAAGGTACGCAGTATTTT. Translated, it gives CASSLAREGTQYF. This rearrangement joins TRBV11-3 to TRBJ2-3; the D gene is possibly TRBD1 (5 bases). This CDR3 comprises 13 residues. Germline loops: CDR1 SGHNT, CDR2 YENEEA. Trimming stripped 1 base from V and 8 bases from J, with 10 bases between.

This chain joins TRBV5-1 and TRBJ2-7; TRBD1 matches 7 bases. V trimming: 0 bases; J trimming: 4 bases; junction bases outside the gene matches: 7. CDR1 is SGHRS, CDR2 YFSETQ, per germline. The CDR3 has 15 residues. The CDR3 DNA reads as TGCGCCAGCAGCTTGGCCGGAGACAGGGTGTACGAGCAGTACTTC. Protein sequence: CASSLAGDRVYEQYF.

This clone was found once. The CDR3: CASSSPALWGATDTQYF. In nucleotides, the CDR3 is TGCGCCAGCAGCTCCCCTGCGCTCTGGGGAGCGACAGATACGCAGTATTTT. This sequence joins TRBV5-1 and TRBJ2-3, with a tentative D call TRBD2 (5 bases). CDR1 and CDR2 from the germline V gene are SGHRS and YFSETQ. The V end was cut by 3 bases, the J end by 3 bases, with 20 bases between. The CDR3 extends over 17 amino acids.

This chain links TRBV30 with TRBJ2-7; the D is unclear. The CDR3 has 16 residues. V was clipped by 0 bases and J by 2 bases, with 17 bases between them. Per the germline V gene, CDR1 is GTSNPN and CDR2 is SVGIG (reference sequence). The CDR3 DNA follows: TGTGCCTGGAGTGTACGTGCGGAAACGCGGACCTACGAGCAGTACTTC. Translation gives CAWSVRAETRTYEQYF.

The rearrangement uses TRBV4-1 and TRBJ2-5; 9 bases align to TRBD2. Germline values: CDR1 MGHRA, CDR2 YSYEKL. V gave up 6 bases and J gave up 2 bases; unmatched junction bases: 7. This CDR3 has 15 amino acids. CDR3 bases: TGCGCCAGCAGACGGACTAGCGAGACGCAAGAGACCCAGTACTTC. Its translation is CASRRTSETQETQYF.

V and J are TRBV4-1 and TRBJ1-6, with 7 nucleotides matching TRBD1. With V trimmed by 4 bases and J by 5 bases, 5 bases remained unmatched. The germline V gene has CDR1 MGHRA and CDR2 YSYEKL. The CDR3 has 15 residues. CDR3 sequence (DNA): TGCGCCAGCAGCCGGGGGACAGTTGATAATTCACCCCTCCACTTT. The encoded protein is CASSRGTVDNSPLHF.

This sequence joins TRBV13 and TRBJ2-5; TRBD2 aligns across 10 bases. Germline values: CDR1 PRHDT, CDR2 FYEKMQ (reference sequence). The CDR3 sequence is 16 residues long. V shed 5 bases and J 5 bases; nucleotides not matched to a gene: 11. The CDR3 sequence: CASSLEAGGPDETQYF. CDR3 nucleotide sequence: TGTGCCAGCAGCCTAGAAGCGGGAGGGCCGGATGAGACCCAGTACTTC.

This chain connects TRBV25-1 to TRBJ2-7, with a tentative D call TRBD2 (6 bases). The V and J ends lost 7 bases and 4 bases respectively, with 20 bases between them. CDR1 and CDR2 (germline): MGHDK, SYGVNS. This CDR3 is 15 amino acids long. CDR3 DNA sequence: TGTGCCAGCACCTCGGGGCGACTAGGAGTATACGAGCAGTACTTC. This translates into CASTSGRLGVYEQYF.

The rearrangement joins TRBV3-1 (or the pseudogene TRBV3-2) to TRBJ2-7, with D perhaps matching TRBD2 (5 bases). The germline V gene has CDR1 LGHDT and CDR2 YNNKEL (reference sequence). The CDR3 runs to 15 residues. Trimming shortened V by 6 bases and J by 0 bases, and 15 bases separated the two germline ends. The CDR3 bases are TGTGCCAGCAGGGGGTCACCGGGGAGCTCCTACGAGCAGTACTTC. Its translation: CASRGSPGSSYEQYF.

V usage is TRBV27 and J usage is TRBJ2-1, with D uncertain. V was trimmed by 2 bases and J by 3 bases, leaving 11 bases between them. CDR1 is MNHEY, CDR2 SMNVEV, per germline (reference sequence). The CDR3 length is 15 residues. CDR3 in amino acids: CASSLGLFRYNEQFF. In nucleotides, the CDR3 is TGTGCCAGCAGTTTAGGCCTGTTCCGCTACAATGAGCAGTTCTTC.

The DNA of the CDR3 is TGTGCCAGCAGCCAAGATCTAGCGGGAGGTCCAGAGACCCAGTACTTC. Protein: CASSQDLAGGPETQYF. This chain connects TRBV3-1 (or the pseudogene TRBV3-2) to TRBJ2-5; TRBD2 matches 11 bases. This CDR3 has 16 amino acids. CDR1 and CDR2 from the germline V gene are LGHDT and YNNKEL (reference sequence). The V and J ends lost 0 bases and 4 bases, in that order; junction bases with no gene match: 4.

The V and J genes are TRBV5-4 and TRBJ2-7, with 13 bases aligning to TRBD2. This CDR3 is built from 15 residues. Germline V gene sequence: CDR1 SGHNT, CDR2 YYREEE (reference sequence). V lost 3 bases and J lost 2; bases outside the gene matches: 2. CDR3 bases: TGTGCCAGCAGCTACGGGACTAGCGGGACCTACGAGCAGTACTTC. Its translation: CASSYGTSGTYEQYF. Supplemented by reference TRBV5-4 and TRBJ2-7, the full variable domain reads ETGVTQSPTHLIKTRGQQVTLRCSSQSGHNTVSWYQQALGQGPQFIFQYYREEENGRGNFPPRFSGLQFPNYSSELNVNALELDDSALYLCASSYGTSGTYEQYFGPGTRLTVT.

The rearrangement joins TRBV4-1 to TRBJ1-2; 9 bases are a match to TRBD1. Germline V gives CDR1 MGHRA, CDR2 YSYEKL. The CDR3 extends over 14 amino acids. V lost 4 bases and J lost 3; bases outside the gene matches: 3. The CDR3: CASSPGQGHYGYTF. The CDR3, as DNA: TGCGCCAGCAGCCCGGGACAGGGCCACTATGGCTACACCTTC.

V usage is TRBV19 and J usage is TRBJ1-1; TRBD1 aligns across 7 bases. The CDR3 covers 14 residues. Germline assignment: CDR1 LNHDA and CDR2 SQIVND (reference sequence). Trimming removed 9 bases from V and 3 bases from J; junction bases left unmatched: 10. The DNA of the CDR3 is TGTGCCAGCGCGAGACAGGGACCGGACACTGAAGCTTTCTTT. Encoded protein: CASARQGPDTEAFF. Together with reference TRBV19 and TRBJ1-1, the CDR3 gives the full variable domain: DGGITQSPKYLFRKEGQNVTLSCEQNLNHDAMYWYRQDPGQGLRLIYYSQIVNDFQKGDIAEGYSVSREKKESFPLTVTSAQKNPTAFYLCASARQGPDTEAFFGQGTRLTVV.

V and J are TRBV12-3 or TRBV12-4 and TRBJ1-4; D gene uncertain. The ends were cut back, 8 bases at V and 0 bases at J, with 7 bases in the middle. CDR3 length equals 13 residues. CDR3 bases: TGTGCCAGCTCGGCAGCAACTAATGAAAAACTGTTTTTT. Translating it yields CASSAATNEKLFF.

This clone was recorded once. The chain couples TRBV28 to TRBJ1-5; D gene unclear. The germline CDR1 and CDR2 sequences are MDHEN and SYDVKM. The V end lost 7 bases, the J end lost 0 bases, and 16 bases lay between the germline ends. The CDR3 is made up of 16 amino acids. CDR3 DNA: TGTGCCAGCACCCCCTTGGACTGGTATAGCAATCAGCCCCAGCATTTT. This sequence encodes CASTPLDWYSNQPQHF. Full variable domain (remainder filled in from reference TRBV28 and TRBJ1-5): DVKVTQSSRYLVKRTGEKVFLECVQDMDHENMFWYRQDPGLGLRLIYFSYDVKMKEKGDIPEGYSVSREKKERFSLILESASTNQTSMYLCASTPLDWYSNQPQHFGDGTRLSIL.

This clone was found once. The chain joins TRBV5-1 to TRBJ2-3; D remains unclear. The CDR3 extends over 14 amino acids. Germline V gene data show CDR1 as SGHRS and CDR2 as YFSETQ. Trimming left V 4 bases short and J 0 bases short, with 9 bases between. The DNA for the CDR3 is TGCGCCAGCAGCCAACAGCTCAGCACAGATACGCAGTATTTT. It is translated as CASSQQLSTDTQYF.

The CDR3 DNA follows: TGTGCCAGCAGTTTGACGGGGCCCGCTTGGGACGCTGAAGCTTTCTTT. Its protein product is CASSLTGPAWDAEAFF. The chain couples TRBV28 to TRBJ1-1, with a tentative D call TRBD1 (5 bases). V lost 3 bases to trimming and J lost 6 bases, with 20 bases between them. Per the germline V gene, CDR1 is MDHEN and CDR2 is SYDVKM. The CDR3 runs 16 residues.

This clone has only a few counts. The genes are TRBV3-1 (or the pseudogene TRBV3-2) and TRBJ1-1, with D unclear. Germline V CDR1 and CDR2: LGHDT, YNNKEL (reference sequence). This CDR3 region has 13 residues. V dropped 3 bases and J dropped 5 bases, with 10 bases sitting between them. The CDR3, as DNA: TGTGCCAGCAGCCAGCAGGCGGGTACTGAAGCTTTCTTT. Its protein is CASSQQAGTEAFF.